This T cell receptor (beta chain) was identified in a study of T-cell reconstitution after alpha-beta-depleted transplantation in children. Unique molecular identifiers were used to barcode this TCRbeta library. From the PCR reads, TCRdb called clonotypes with MiXCR, one entry per CDR3 protein. The sample has a few hundred thousand distinct CDR3 sequences, around 18% seen once. This sequence originates from a human donor who donated a stem cell graft to a child with acute lymphoblastic leukemia. Source: PBMCs from the stem cell graft donor, taken from the stem cell graft.

The CDR3 protein is CASSRRDSDYEQYF. The CDR3 nucleotides read TGCGCCAGCAGCCGTCGGGACTCCGACTACGAGCAGTACTTC. V and J are TRBV5-1 and TRBJ2-7; weak D call: TRBD2 (6 bases). The germline V and J ends were trimmed by 4 bases and 3 bases, with 14 bases remaining between them. The CDR3 consists of 14 residues. CDR1 is SGHRS and CDR2 is YFSETQ in the germline V gene.